These T cell receptor beta chains were read from a single sample in a study of Graves' ophthalmopathy and Graves' hyperthyroidism. One entry per CDR3 protein, called by TCRdb with MiXCR from the multiplex PCR reads. Of approximately 500,000 distinct CDR3 sequences in the sample, around 15% are singletons; the top ten hold more than 8.5%. What was sequenced was blood. These TCRs come from a woman aged 25 to 39 with Graves' ophthalmopathy. The CDR3 runs from the conserved cysteine through the conserved F or W. The D gene is left open where the match is weak. Some rows mark clone size as missing; the rest say once, few, many or name a class of expanded clone.

>many|TRBD1|14|TRBV2|TRBJ2-7
TGTGCCAGCAGATCCGGGACAGGGGACTACGAGCAGTACTTC
CASRSGTGDYEQYF
>many|TRBD2|17|TRBV24-1|TRBJ2-5
TGTGCCACCAGTGATTGGGGGGGAACTAGCTCCGAGGAGACCCAGTACTTC
CATSDWGGTSSEETQYF
>many|-|14|TRBV16|TRBJ1-5
TGTGCCAGCAGCCAAGGGCCAGCCCCCCGGCCCCAGCATTTT
CASSQGPAPRPQHF
>many|TRBD1|15|TRBV2|TRBJ2-4
TGTGCCAGCAGCGGGGACAGGGGGCGCAGGGACATTCAGTACTTC
CASSGDRGRRDIQYF
>many|TRBD2|14|TRBV30|TRBJ2-5
TGTGCCTGGGGGGGAGGGACTTCAGGGGAGACCCAGTACTTC
CAWGGGTSGETQYF
>many|-|12|TRBV12-3/TRBV12-4|TRBJ2-2
TGTGCCAGCAGCTTCGACACCGGGGAGCTGTTTTTT
CASSFDTGELFF
>many|-|15|TRBV6-5|TRBJ1-2
TGTGCCAGCAGTTACACCCGGGACATCCCAGTCGGCTACACCTTC
CASSYTRDIPVGYTF
>many|-|14|TRBV27|TRBJ1-2
TGTGCCAGCAGTTTGGTAGGGACTAACGGCGGCTACACCTTC
CASSLVGTNGGYTF
>-|TRBD1|15|TRBV30|TRBJ1-5
TGTGCCTGGAGTGCCGGGACAGGGGACGCACCGCCCCAGCATTTT
CAWSAGTGDAPPQHF
>many|TRBD2|17|TRBV11-1|TRBJ2-5
TGTGCCAGCAGCTTAACCCTAGCGGGGGCCGAAGCAGAGACCCAGTACTTC
CASSLTLAGAEAETQYF
>many|-|10|TRBV29-1|TRBJ2-7
TGCAGCGTTGTAAGGGAAGAGCAGTACTTC
CSVVREEQYF
>-|-|14|TRBV7-2|TRBJ2-7
TGTGCCAGCAGCTTAGCGCGGGAATACGACGAGCAGTACTTC
CASSLAREYDEQYF
>many|-|14|TRBV6-5|TRBJ1-2
TGTGCCAGCAGTTACTTGAATCAGGGTGTAGGCTACACCTTC
CASSYLNQGVGYTF
>many|-|15|TRBV15|TRBJ1-2
TGTGCCACCAGCGTGGATCAGGCGGGGAACTATGGCTACACCTTC
CATSVDQAGNYGYTF
>-|-|15|TRBV28|TRBJ1-2
TGTGCCAGCAGTTTAATCGGGACTGCTAACTATGGCTACACCTTC
CASSLIGTANYGYTF
>many|-|13|TRBV12-3/TRBV12-4|TRBJ1-1
TGTGCCAGCAGTTTGGAGGGGGGCACTGAAGCTTTCTTT
CASSLEGGTEAFF
>many|-|18|TRBV5-1|TRBJ2-7
TGCGCCAGCAGCTTGGGTGGGGCGGGGGCAGACCTAACCTACGAGCAGTACTTC
CASSLGGAGADLTYEQYF
>many|-|14|TRBV7-3|TRBJ1-6
TGTGCCAGCAGCTTAGGAGAGTATAATTCACCCCTCCACTTT
CASSLGEYNSPLHF
>-|TRBD2|18|TRBV18|TRBJ2-2
TGTGCCAGCTCACCATTGCCTAGCGGGGACCCGAACACCGGGGAGCTGTTTTTT
CASSPLPSGDPNTGELFF
>-|-|14|TRBV7-9|TRBJ1-4
TGTGCCAGCAGCTTAGTGGGTACTAATGAAAAACTGCTTTTT
CASSLVGTNEKLLF
>many|-|13|TRBV5-5|TRBJ2-7
TGTGCCAGCAGCTGGGCCACCTCCTACGAGCAGTACTTC
CASSWATSYEQYF
>-|-|16|TRBV4-1|TRBJ2-2
TGCGCCAGCAGCCAAGTCCTCTCTGTGAACACCGGGGAGCTGTTTTTT
CASSQVLSVNTGELFF
>few|TRBD1|16|TRBV6-1|TRBJ1-6
TGTGCCAGCAAAAGGCCGGACAGGGGGGTTAATTCACCCCTCCACTTT
CASKRPDRGVNSPLHF
>-|-|15|TRBV30|TRBJ1-5
TGTGCCTGGAGGCCTCTGGGACATAGCAATCAGCCCCAGCATTTT
CAWRPLGHSNQPQHF
>many|-|16|TRBV6-1|TRBJ2-4
TGTGCCAGCACCCGCCTCCCGCAGGGCGGAAAAAACATTCAGTACTTC
CASTRLPQGGKNIQYF
>few|TRBD1|17|TRBV6-1|TRBJ1-1
TGTGCCAGCAGTGAAGCGCGACAGGGCACCATGAACACTGAAGCTTTCTTT
CASSEARQGTMNTEAFF
>many|-|14|TRBV2|TRBJ1-2
TGTGCCAGCAGTGGGAGCAGGGCCCCCGAAGGCTACACCTTC
CASSGSRAPEGYTF
>-|-|15|TRBV5-5|TRBJ1-3
TGTGCCAGCAGCTTGGGTTGGCCTAGGGGGAACACCATATATTTT
CASSLGWPRGNTIYF
>-|-|15|TRBV6-5|TRBJ2-7
TGTGCCAGCAGTTACTCGCCGACGGGGGACGGCGAGCAGTACTTC
CASSYSPTGDGEQYF
>many|TRBD1|14|TRBV24-1|TRBJ1-2
TGTGCCACCAGTGATTCTCAGGGGGGCTATGGCTACACCTTC
CATSDSQGGYGYTF
>many|-|15|TRBV10-3|TRBJ2-2
TGTGCCATCAACTCGGACACGGTTAACACCGGGGAGCTGTTTTTT
CAINSDTVNTGELFF
>-|TRBD1|17|TRBV4-1|TRBJ1-2
TGCGCCAGCAGCCAAGACCCCACCGGGACAGGCCGCTATGGCTACACCTTC
CASSQDPTGTGRYGYTF
>-|-|16|TRBV7-3|TRBJ1-2
TGTGCCAGCAGCCTAATTGGAGGCGGGGGGGCGCAAGGCTACACCTTC
CASSLIGGGGAQGYTF
>-|-|15|TRBV2|TRBJ2-2
TGTGCCAGCAGGGAAAGGGCGGGGACCACCGGGGAGCTGTTTTTT
CASRERAGTTGELFF
>-|TRBD1|15|TRBV6-5|TRBJ2-7
TGTGCCAGCAGTTCCGGGACAGGGGGGGCCTACGAGCAGTACTTC
CASSSGTGGAYEQYF
>-|TRBD1|13|TRBV12-3/TRBV12-4|TRBJ1-2
TGTGCCAGCAGAGACAGGGCTATCTATGGCTACACCTTC
CASRDRAIYGYTF
>once|-|13|TRBV7-2|TRBJ2-5
TGTGCCAGCAGCTACATACCGAGGGAGACCCAGTACTTC
CASSYIPRETQYF
>-|-|13|TRBV12-3/TRBV12-4|TRBJ1-2
TGTGCCAGCAGTTTCGGGGGGTCGTTAGGCTACACCTTC
CASSFGGSLGYTF
>few|TRBD1|15|TRBV30|TRBJ2-7
TGTGCCTGGAGTGTCACGGACAGGGGGCGGGACGAGCAGTACTTC
CAWSVTDRGRDEQYF
>many|TRBD2|15|TRBV6-1|TRBJ2-2
TGTGCCAGCAGCCCTAGCGGGGGAAACACCGGGGAGCTGTTTTTT
CASSPSGGNTGELFF
>few|TRBD1|15|TRBV12-3/TRBV12-4|TRBJ1-2
TGTGCCAGCAGTTCCCCCGGGACAGGGTTTGGTGGCTACACCTTC
CASSSPGTGFGGYTF
>many|TRBD1|15|TRBV11-1|TRBJ1-1
TGTGCCAGCAGCTTTGTGGACAGGTCGGGCACTGAAGCTTTCTTT
CASSFVDRSGTEAFF
>-|-|11|TRBV12-3/TRBV12-4|TRBJ2-7
TGTGCCAGCAGGGGTTCAGGCGAGCAGTACTTC
CASRGSGEQYF
>-|TRBD1|14|TRBV12-3/TRBV12-4|TRBJ1-5
TGTGCCAGCAGTGCATCCACAGGGGACCAGCCCCAGCATTTT
CASSASTGDQPQHF
>-|TRBD2|13|TRBV4-2|TRBJ2-4
TGTGCCAGCAGCAAGCGGGGGAAAAACATTCAGTACTTC
CASSKRGKNIQYF
>many|TRBD1|18|TRBV10-3|TRBJ1-3
TGTGCCATCAGTGAGTCGAGAGGACAGGGGGCTCCTGGAAACACCATATATTTT
CAISESRGQGAPGNTIYF
>many|-|13|TRBV30|TRBJ1-1
TGTGCCTGGACGGGGGCAGGGGCCACTGAAGCTTTCTTT
CAWTGAGATEAFF
>many|TRBD2|14|TRBV5-1|TRBJ2-7
TGCGCCAGCAGCTGGGCTAGCGGAACCTACGAGCAGTACTTC
CASSWASGTYEQYF
>many|-|13|TRBV2|TRBJ1-1
TGTGCCAGCAGTCTCTTGGACGGCCTGAAACCTTTCTTT
CASSLLDGLKPFF
>many|-|14|TRBV7-9|TRBJ1-1
TGTGCCAGCAGCGACAGCGGGGGATACACTGAAGCTTTCTTT
CASSDSGGYTEAFF
>many|-|13|TRBV5-4|TRBJ1-1
TGTGCCAGCAACCCCCCTGGCGACACTGAAGCTTTCTTT
CASNPPGDTEAFF
>few|-|15|TRBV20-1|TRBJ2-2
TGCAGTGCTAGAGATTGGGGAATAAACACCGGGGAGCTGTTTTTT
CSARDWGINTGELFF